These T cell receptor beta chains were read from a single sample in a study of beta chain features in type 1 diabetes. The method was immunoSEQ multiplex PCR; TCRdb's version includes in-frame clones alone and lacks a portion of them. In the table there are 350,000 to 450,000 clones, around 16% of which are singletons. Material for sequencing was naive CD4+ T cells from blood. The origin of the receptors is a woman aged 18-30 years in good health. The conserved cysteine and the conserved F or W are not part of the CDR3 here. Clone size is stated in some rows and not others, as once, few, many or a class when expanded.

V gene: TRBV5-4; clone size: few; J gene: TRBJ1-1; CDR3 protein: ASSLLTLDRFNTEAF
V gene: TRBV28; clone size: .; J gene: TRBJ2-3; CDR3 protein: ASASQGAEVSDTQY
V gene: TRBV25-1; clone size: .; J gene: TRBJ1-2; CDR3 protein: ASSEGDFTNYGYT
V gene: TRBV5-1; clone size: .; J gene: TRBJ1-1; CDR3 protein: ASSSGQGARNTEAF
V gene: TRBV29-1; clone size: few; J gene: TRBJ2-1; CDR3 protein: SVNRGSYNEQF
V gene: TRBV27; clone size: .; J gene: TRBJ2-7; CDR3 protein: ASSSRQRREQY
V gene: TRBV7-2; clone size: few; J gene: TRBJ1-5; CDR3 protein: ASSSKTGSNQPQH
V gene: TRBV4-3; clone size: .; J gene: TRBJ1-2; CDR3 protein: ASSLLGGLEGYT
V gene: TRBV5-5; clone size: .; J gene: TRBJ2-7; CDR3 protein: ASSLKGGTGYEQY
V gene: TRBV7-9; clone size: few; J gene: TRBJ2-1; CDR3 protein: ASSLFAGANNEQF
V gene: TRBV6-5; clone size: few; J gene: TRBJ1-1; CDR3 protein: ASGREAF
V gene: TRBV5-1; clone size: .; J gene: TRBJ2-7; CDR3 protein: ASSFTGGAPYEQY
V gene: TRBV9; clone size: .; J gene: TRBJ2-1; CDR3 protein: ASSQTGGKSYNEQF
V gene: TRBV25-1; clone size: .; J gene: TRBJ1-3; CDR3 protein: ASSEWKGASGNTIY
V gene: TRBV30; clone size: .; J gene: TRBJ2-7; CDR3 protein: AWSVEVTSVHEQY
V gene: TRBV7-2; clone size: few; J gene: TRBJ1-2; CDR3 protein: ASSPPGSGSNYGYT
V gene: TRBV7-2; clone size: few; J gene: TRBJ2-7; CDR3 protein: ASSLINSYEQY
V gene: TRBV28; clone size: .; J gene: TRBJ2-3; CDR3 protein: ASSLGTSGTGTDTQY
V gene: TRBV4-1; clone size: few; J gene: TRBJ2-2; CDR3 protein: ASSQAELAGHTGELF
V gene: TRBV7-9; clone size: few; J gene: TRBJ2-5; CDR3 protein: ASSLAQGGETQY
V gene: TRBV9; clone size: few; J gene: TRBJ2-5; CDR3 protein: ASSESGQETQY
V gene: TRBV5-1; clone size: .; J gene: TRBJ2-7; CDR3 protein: ASSLTGLSYEQY
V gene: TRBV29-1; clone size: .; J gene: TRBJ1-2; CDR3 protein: SVGGRAGYGYT
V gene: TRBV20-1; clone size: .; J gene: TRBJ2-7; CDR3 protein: SAYRSYEQY
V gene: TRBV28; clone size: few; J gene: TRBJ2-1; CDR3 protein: ASSTYVSGNEQF
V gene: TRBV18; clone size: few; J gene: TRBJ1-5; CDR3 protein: ASQVLPLTGGNNQPQH
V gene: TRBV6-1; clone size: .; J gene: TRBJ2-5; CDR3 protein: ASKANRGGQETQY
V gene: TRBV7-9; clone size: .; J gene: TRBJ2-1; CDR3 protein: ASQKAGLAYNEQF
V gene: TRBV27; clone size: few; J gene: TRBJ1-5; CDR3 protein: ASSLYAGRPQH
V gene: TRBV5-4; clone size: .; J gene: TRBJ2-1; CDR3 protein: ASSLSGTGDEQF
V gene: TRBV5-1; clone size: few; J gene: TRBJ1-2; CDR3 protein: ASSLGDTTIRDYGYT
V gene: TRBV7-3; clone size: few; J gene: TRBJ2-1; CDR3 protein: ASSLGALAGPNNEQF
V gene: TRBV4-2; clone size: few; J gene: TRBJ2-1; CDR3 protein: ASSQEEAGSLEQF
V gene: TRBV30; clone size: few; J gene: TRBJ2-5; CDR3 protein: AWSEKGQLQETQY
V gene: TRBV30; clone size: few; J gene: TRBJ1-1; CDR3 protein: AWMPLGGPRGTEAF
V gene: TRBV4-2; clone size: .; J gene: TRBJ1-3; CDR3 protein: ASSGDRGLTGNTIY
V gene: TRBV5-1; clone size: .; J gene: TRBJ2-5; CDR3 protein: ASSRTGGVQETQY
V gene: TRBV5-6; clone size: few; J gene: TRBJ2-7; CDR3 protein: ASSLAFYEQY
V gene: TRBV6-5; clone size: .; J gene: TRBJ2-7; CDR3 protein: ASRRQGRYEQY
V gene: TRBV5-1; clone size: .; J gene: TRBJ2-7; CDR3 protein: ASSFIGQSYEQY
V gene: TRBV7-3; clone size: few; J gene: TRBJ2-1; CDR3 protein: ASSDPGQGYNEQF
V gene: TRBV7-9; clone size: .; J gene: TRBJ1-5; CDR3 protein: ASSLTGNSNQPQH
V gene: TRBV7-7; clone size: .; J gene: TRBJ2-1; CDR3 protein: ASSSPPGLAGRNEQF
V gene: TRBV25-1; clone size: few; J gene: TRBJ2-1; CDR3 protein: ASSDTASANNEQF
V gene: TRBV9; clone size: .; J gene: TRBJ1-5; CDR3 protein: ASSAGQGIRQPQH
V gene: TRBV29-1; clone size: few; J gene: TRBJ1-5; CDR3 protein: SVDGIGDQPQH
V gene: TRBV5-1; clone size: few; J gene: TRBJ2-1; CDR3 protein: ASSSTSGFYNEQF
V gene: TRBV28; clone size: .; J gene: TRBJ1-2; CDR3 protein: ASSSLYGYT
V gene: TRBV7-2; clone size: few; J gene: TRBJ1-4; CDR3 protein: ASSWTGRAEKLF
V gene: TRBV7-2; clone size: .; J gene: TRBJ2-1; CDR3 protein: ASSEVTPTDEQF
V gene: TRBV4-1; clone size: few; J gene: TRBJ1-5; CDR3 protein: ASSQETGPRQH
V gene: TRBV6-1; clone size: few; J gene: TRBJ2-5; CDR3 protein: ASSVDYPGTQY
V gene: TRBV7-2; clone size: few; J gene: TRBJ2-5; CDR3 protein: ASSPGKTQY
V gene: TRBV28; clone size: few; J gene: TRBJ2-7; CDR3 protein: ASSPQTGHYYEQY
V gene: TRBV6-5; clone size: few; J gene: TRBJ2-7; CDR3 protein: ASSYTGVTSYEQY
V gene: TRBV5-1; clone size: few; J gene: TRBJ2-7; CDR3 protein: ASTQREGYEQY
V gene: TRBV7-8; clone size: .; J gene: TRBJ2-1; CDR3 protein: ASSLRLAGANNEQF
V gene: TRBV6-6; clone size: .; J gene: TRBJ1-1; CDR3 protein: ASNPDRVNTEAF
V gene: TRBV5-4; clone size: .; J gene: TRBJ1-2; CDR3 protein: ASSPGQPGGYT